This entry concerns a single T cell receptor beta chain. The sample belongs to a study of Ad26.COV2.S vaccination and SARS-CoV-2 variants. Noted treatment: around 19 received Ad26.COV2.S at low or high dose, single or two shots; roughly 5 received placebo; per-sample allocation not given. Specimens were obtained on day 63 following the first vaccine or placebo injection. TCRdb's table, derived via immunoSEQ multiplex PCR, lists solely in-frame clones and lacks some. The table has more than 400,000 clones, around 90% seen once; the top ten hold about 4.1%. Losses at the gene ends were 5 bases for V and 4 bases for J; bases not matched to a gene: 12. The germline V gene has CDR1 MDHEN and CDR2 SYDVKM. The CDR3 totals 17 residues.

This TCR came from a person between 18 and 65 years old who received the Ad26.COV2.S COVID-19 vaccine or a placebo. The source material was peripheral blood, sampled in a trial of Ad26.COV2.S vaccine versus placebo. The chain uses TRBV28 and TRBJ2-2, with 8 bases fitting TRBD1. CDR3 sequence: CASSLFPGGAGTGELFF. The DNA for the CDR3 is TGTGCCAGCAGTCTATTTCCAGGGGGCGCGGGCACCGGGGAGCTGTTTTTT.